One and the same sample provided the 25 T cell receptor beta chains below, sequenced in a study of blood T cell repertoires in COVID-19. TCRdb's copy holds only in-frame clones and misses some; the assay was immunoSEQ multiplex PCR. The table has about 120,000 clones, about 89% seen once. The specimen sequenced was peripheral blood. The receptors were sampled from a woman between 70 and 85 years old with COVID-19, enrolled during active disease.

This clone appeared a few times. The chain combines TRBV5-6 with TRBJ1-5; 9 positions match TRBD1. The CDR3 contains 16 residues. J gave up 5 bases and V 0 bases, and 6 bases lay outside the gene matches. Germline loops: CDR1 SGHDT, CDR2 YYEEEE. The CDR3 here is CASSLGATGGYQPQHF. In DNA, the CDR3 is TGTGCCAGCAGCTTGGGGGCTACAGGGGGCTATCAGCCCCAGCATTTT.

This clone was seen once. This chain connects TRBV24-1 to TRBJ1-5, with D perhaps TRBD1 (5 bases). In germline, CDR1 is KGHDR, CDR2 SFDVKD. The CDR3 loop spans 14 amino acids. The germline V and J ends were trimmed by 2 bases and 5 bases, with 9 bases remaining between them. CDR3 residues: CATSDSGLHQPQHF. As DNA, the CDR3 is TGTGCCACCAGTGATTCAGGGTTACATCAGCCCCAGCATTTT.

This clone was picked up a small number of times. The chain recombines TRBV2 with TRBJ2-3, with D tentatively TRBD2 (6 bases). CDR3 length: 16 amino acids. The germline gives CDR1 SNHLY, CDR2 FYNNEI. Trimming cost V 7 bases and J 0 bases, with 17 bases left between them. The CDR3 bases are TGTGCCAGCATCGGGAGTAGGGGATCTAGCACAGATACGCAGTATTTT. Its protein is CASIGSRGSSTDTQYF. The full variable domain, with the rest looked up from reference TRBV2 and TRBJ2-3, is EPEVTQTPSHQVTQMGQEVILRCVPISNHLYFYWYRQILGQKVEFLVSFYNNEISEKSEIFDDQFSVERPDGSNFTLKIRSTKLEDSAMYFCASIGSRGSSTDTQYFGPGTRLTVL.

The V gene is TRBV5-8, the J gene TRBJ1-2, with 7 bases fitting TRBD1. Germline assignment: CDR1 SGHTS and CDR2 YDEGEE. The trim removed 5 bases at V and 0 bases at J, leaving 4 bases unmatched. The CDR3 runs 14 residues. In DNA, the CDR3 is TGTGCCAGCAGGGGGACAGTCTCTAACTATGGCTACACCTTC. This sequence encodes CASRGTVSNYGYTF.

This clone was observed a handful of times. The genes are TRBV15 and TRBJ2-7; D possibly corresponds to TRBD2 (6 bases). Trimming pared 0 bases from V and 0 bases from J, leaving 12 bases between. The V gene's germline CDR1 is LNHNV and CDR2 YYDKDF (reference sequence). The CDR3 length is 16 residues. The CDR3 nucleotides are TGTGCCACCAGCAGAGATCAGCTGGGGGGCTCCTACGAGCAGTACTTC. Its translation: CATSRDQLGGSYEQYF.

The V gene is TRBV4-1, the J gene TRBJ1-5; 10 bases line up with TRBD1. The CDR3 covers 16 residues. Germline CDR1 MGHRA, CDR2 YSYEKL. V lost 3 bases to trimming and J lost 4 bases; unmatched junction nucleotides: 6. The CDR3 sequence: CASSHPGTGANQPQHF. In DNA, the CDR3 is TGCGCCAGCAGCCACCCCGGGACAGGGGCGAATCAGCCCCAGCATTTT.

The rearrangement uses TRBV19 and TRBJ2-1; tentatively, D is TRBD1 (5 bases). Germline CDR1 LNHDA, CDR2 SQIVND (reference sequence). This CDR3 comprises 12 residues. The V end was cut by 7 bases, the J end by 10 bases, with 14 bases between. The CDR3 here is CASKSRVGEQFF. The DNA of the CDR3 is TGTGCCAGTAAGTCCAGGGTGGGCGAGCAGTTCTTC.

This chain joins TRBV3-1 (or the pseudogene TRBV3-2) and TRBJ1-3; the D is unclear. The germline V and J ends were trimmed by 4 bases and 1 base, with 20 bases remaining between them. The CDR3 consists of 18 residues. Germline assignment: CDR1 LGHDT and CDR2 YNNKEL (reference sequence). In DNA form, the CDR3 reads TGTGCCAGCAGCCCCCGTGGGAGTGGCAAAATTTCTGGAAACACCATATATTTT. It translates to CASSPRGSGKISGNTIYF.

This chain joins TRBV28 and TRBJ2-1; TRBD1 matches 7 bases. Germline CDR1 reads MDHEN; CDR2 reads SYDVKM. CDR3 size: 16 residues. After removal of 6 bases from V and 7 bases from J, the junction contained 15 bases not matched to a gene. CDR3 coding DNA: TGTGCCAGCAGCCTCCGACAGGGCCGCCGAGGTAATGAGCAGTTCTTC. Protein: CASSLRQGRRGNEQFF.

This clone is a singleton in its sample. This chain links TRBV6-2 or TRBV6-3 with TRBJ2-5; tentatively, D is TRBD2 (5 bases). The V gene lost 4 bases and the J gene lost 5 bases, with 20 bases spanning the gap. Germline-derived CDR1 and CDR2 are MNHEY and SVGEGT. The CDR3 is 16 residues long. The CDR3 sequence: CASSLGVTTNTETQYF. The CDR3 nucleotides read TGTGCCAGCAGTTTGGGAGTAACTACCAATACGGAGACCCAGTACTTC.

Only one count was recorded for this clone. The CDR3 loop is CASSYGLVAQYF. CDR3 nucleotides: TGTGCCAGCAGCTATGGACTAGTGGCGCAGTATTTT. The V and J genes are TRBV2 and TRBJ2-3, with TRBD2 matching over 7 bases. The ends lost 6 bases at V and 10 bases at J; junction bases unmatched: 7. CDR1 SNHLY and CDR2 FYNNEI come from the germline V gene. The CDR3 contains 12 residues.

V is TRBV7-9 and J is TRBJ1-2; D is unclear. The V end lost 1 base, the J end lost 4 bases, and 10 bases lay between the germline ends. The CDR3 extends over 14 amino acids. Germline values: CDR1 SEHNR, CDR2 FQNEAQ (reference sequence). DNA for the CDR3: TGTGCCAGCAGCTTAGACACCCCTCCCTATGGCTACACCTTC. Amino acids: CASSLDTPPYGYTF.

The chain links TRBV13 to TRBJ2-7, with TRBD1 matching over 9 bases. The CDR3 is 14 amino acids. The V and J ends lost 5 bases and 0 bases, in that order; junction bases with no gene match: 2. From germline, CDR1 is PRHDT and CDR2 FYEKMQ (reference sequence). The CDR3 reads CASSDRGSSYEQYF. The CDR3 nucleotides are TGTGCCAGCAGCGACAGGGGGAGCTCCTACGAGCAGTACTTC.

The count of this clone is one. V is TRBV6-5 and J is TRBJ1-2; TRBD1 matches at 7 bases. CDR3 length: 12 residues. V shed 8 bases and J 3 bases; nucleotides not matched to a gene: 3. Germline V gene data show CDR1 as MNHEY and CDR2 as SVGAGI. This CDR3 is CASAQGHYGYTF. The CDR3 nucleotides read TGTGCCAGCGCACAGGGGCACTATGGCTACACCTTC.

This clone came up once. The genes are TRBV7-7 and TRBJ2-7; maybe TRBD1 (5 bases). In germline, CDR1 is SSHAT, CDR2 FNYEAQ (reference sequence). This CDR3 has 13 amino acids. Trimming stripped 5 bases from V and 2 bases from J, with 10 bases between. The CDR3 is CASSPAGTYEQYF. CDR3 DNA: TGTGCCAGCAGCCCGGCAGGGACCTACGAGCAGTACTTC.

The chain carries TRBV19 and TRBJ1-3; D remains unclear. CDR3 length: 12 residues. V lost 7 bases, J lost 1 base, and 5 bases lay in between. Germline V lookup: CDR1 LNHDA, CDR2 SQIVND (reference sequence). The DNA for the CDR3 is TGTGCCAGTACGAGGTCTGGAAACACCATATATTTT. It specifies CASTRSGNTIYF.

CDR3 region: CASSHGTGYGYTF. The DNA for the CDR3 is TGCGCCAGCAGCCATGGGACAGGATATGGCTACACCTTC. J is TRBJ1-2 and V is TRBV4-1; 8 bases map to TRBD1. The V segment lost 3 bases and the J segment 5 bases; nucleotides outside the gene matches: 2. The CDR3 loop spans 13 amino acids. The germline CDR1 and CDR2 sequences are MGHRA and YSYEKL.

The V and J genes are TRBV28 and TRBJ2-1; 10 positions agree with TRBD2. Germline V lookup: CDR1 MDHEN, CDR2 SYDVKM. Trimming took 6 bases from V and 2 from J; bases not matched to a gene: 7. This CDR3 is 16 amino acids long. The CDR3 sequence: CASSRPSGGAYNEQFF. The CDR3 DNA reads as TGTGCCAGCAGCCGACCGAGCGGGGGGGCCTACAATGAGCAGTTCTTC.

The chain links TRBV6-4 to TRBJ2-2; D is possibly TRBD1 (5 bases). Germline CDR1 reads MRHNA; CDR2 reads SNTAGT. V was trimmed by 3 bases and J by 6 bases, leaving 17 bases between them. The CDR3 has 16 amino acids. CDR3 residues: CASSELGLARPGELFF. As DNA, the CDR3 is TGTGCCAGCAGTGAGTTGGGGCTCGCCCGCCCCGGGGAGCTGTTTTTT.

CDR3 amino acids: CAWSVRRTGQRVEQGEAFF. In nucleotides, the CDR3 is TGTGCCTGGAGTGTGAGACGGACAGGGCAGCGAGTAGAACAGGGTGAAGCTTTCTTT. This chain joins TRBV30 and TRBJ1-1; 8 bases fit TRBD1. Germline V gene sequence: CDR1 GTSNPN, CDR2 SVGIG (reference sequence). V lost 0 bases to trimming and J lost 7 bases; unmatched junction nucleotides: 22. This CDR3 region has 19 residues.

The chain carries TRBV6-5 and TRBJ1-2; D ambiguous. This CDR3 spans 14 amino acids. V was clipped by 0 bases and J by 4 bases, with 9 bases between them. From germline, CDR1 is MNHEY and CDR2 SVGAGI. The CDR3 region is CASSYSVGSYGYTF. CDR3 DNA sequence: TGTGCCAGCAGTTACTCGGTAGGGAGCTATGGCTACACCTTC.

V usage is TRBV7-8 and J usage is TRBJ1-5; perhaps TRBD1 as D (5 bases). The germline CDR1 and CDR2 sequences are SGHVS and FQNEAQ. The CDR3 totals 16 residues. V lost 5 bases and J lost 4, with 18 bases in between. The CDR3 region is CASSVRSGGSNQPQHF. Here the CDR3 DNA reads TGTGCCAGCAGCGTTAGATCGGGGGGAAGTAATCAGCCCCAGCATTTT.

V gene TRBV7-2 combines with J gene TRBJ2-7, with 10 bases that match TRBD2. V dropped 3 bases and J dropped 4; count of bases not matched to a gene: 6. Germline CDR1 SGHTA, CDR2 FQGNSA. This CDR3 is 15 amino acids long. In nucleotides, the CDR3 is TGTGCCAGCAGCTTGGGGAGTAGCGGGGGGTACGAGCAGTACTTC. This codes for CASSLGSSGGYEQYF. The whole variable domain, remainder taken from reference TRBV7-2 and TRBJ2-7, is GAGVSQSPSNKVTEKGKDVELRCDPISGHTALYWYRQSLGQGLEFLIYFQGNSAPDKSGLPSDRFSAERTGGSVSTLTIQRTQQEDSAVYLCASSLGSSGGYEQYFGPGTRLTVT.

This clone was recorded once. The chain is built from TRBV21-1 and TRBJ1-1; whether TRBD1, the table's D call, matches the DNA was not checked. TRBV21-1 is termed a pseudogene. The CDR3 is made up of 15 amino acids. The CDR3: CASSKRGTGSTEAFF. The CDR3 region has the DNA TGTGCCAGCAGCAAAAGGGGGACAGGAAGCACTGAAGCTTTCTTT.

The chain is built from TRBV5-1 and TRBJ2-7, with 7 positions matching TRBD2. Germline V gene sequence: CDR1 SGHRS, CDR2 YFSETQ. The J segment lost 7 bases and the V segment lost 2 bases, leaving 12 bases of the junction unmatched. This CDR3 contains 15 residues. The CDR3 nucleotides are TGCGCCAGCAGCTTAGAACTAGCGCTCCGGGGAGAGCAGTACTTC. Its protein product is CASSLELALRGEQYF.